This TCR beta chain is drawn from a study of regulatory T cells in long-lasting Graves disease. Time point noted: newly diagnosed GD, antithyroid drugs for less than 3 months. From RNA extracted from PBMCs, the TCR library was made. This clonotype was counted many times. Its specificity is not known. Building the TCR beta libraries relied on iRepertoire HTBI primers, and CDR3 regions underwent Arm-PCR. One entry per CDR3 protein results from TCRdb running MiXCR on the multiplex PCR reads. The repertoire has about 460,000 distinct CDR3 sequences, about 15% of them found once; the top ten carry around a sixth. Study-level results: Persistent Graves' patients showed reduced TCR diversity versus newly diagnosed patients.

Trimming at V came to 2 bases and at J to 3 bases, leaving 5 bases not matched to a gene. The germline V gene has CDR1 MNHEY and CDR2 SMNVEV (reference sequence). The CDR3 contains 15 residues. The same specimen was also included in a second study, on T cells in Graves' hyperthyroidism and ophthalmopathy.

V is TRBV27 and J is TRBJ2-7, with 9 bases lining up with TRBD2. The sample here was peripheral blood mononuclear cells (PBMCs), taken at new diagnosis, from a patient treated with antithyroid drugs. The TCR was taken from a woman in her forties or fifties with Graves disease. The CDR3 nucleotides read TGTGCCAGCAGTTTACGGGGGACTAGCTTCTACGAGCAGTACTTC. Its protein product is CASSLRGTSFYEQYF.